This T cell receptor beta chain was documented in a study of blood T cell repertoires in COVID-19. Overall study context: Italy, Spain and the United States were the sources of the convalescent and acute COVID-19 samples. T cells, B-cell-depleted T cells, or PBMCs supplied cDNA or gDNA.

Original analysis: Amplification with reference gene primers provided the estimates of nucleated cell counts. Assay: immunoSEQ multiplex PCR; the TCRdb copy retains only in-frame clones and omits some. V and J calls and clone size are as listed in that table; D and trimming were resolved from the DNA. The table lists around 120,000 clones, about three quarters of them singletons. Many counts were recorded for this clone. CDR3 size: 13 residues. The J segment lost 7 bases and the V segment lost 4 bases, leaving 6 bases of the junction unmatched. The V gene's germline CDR1 is KGHSH and CDR2 LQKENI. This TCR was sampled from an older woman with acute or convalescent COVID-19. Sequencing was performed on peripheral blood. This chain connects TRBV18 to TRBJ2-7; the match to TRBD1 covers 8 bases. The CDR3, as DNA: TGTGCCAGCTCACGTTCTAGACAGGGGGAGCAGTACTTC. Protein product: CASSRSRQGEQYF. Full variable domain (rest looked up from reference TRBV18 and TRBJ2-7): NAGVMQNPRHLVRRRGQEARLRCSPMKGHSHVYWYRQLPEEGLKFMVYLQKENIIDESGMPKERFSAEFPKEGPSILRIQQVVRGDSAAYFCASSRSRQGEQYFGPGTRLTVT.